This paragraph covers one T cell receptor (beta chain) sequence. These data belong to a study of control samples from healthy donors and cancer patients. CDR3 size: 17 residues. Some clones are missing from TCRdb's copy, which holds only in-frame ones; the method was immunoSEQ multiplex PCR. Here the sample spans around 80,000 clones, approximately 91% being singletons. The source material was blood. This TCR came from a woman aged 50 to 65 in good health. The genes are TRBV21-1 and TRBJ2-3; the table's TRBD1 call for D was not verified on the DNA. TRBV21-1 is a pseudogene. The CDR3 DNA reads TGTGCCGATTCCCTCCGAGGTCGACCAGGGTGTGCAGATACGCAGTATTTT. Translated, it gives CADSLRGRPGCADTQYF.